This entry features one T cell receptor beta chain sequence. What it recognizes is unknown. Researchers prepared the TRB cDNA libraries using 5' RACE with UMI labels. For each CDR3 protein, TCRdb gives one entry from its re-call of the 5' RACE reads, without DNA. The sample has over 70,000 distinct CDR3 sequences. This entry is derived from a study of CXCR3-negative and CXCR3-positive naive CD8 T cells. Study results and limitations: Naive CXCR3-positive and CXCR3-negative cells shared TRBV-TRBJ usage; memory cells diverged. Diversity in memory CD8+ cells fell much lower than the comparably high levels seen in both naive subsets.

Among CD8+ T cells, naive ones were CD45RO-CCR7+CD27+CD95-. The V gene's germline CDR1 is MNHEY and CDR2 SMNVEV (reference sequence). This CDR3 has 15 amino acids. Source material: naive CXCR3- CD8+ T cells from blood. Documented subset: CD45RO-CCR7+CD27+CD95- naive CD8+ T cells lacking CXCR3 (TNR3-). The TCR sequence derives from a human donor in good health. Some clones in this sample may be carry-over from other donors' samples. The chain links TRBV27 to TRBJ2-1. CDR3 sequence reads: CASSLAGNSYNEQFF.